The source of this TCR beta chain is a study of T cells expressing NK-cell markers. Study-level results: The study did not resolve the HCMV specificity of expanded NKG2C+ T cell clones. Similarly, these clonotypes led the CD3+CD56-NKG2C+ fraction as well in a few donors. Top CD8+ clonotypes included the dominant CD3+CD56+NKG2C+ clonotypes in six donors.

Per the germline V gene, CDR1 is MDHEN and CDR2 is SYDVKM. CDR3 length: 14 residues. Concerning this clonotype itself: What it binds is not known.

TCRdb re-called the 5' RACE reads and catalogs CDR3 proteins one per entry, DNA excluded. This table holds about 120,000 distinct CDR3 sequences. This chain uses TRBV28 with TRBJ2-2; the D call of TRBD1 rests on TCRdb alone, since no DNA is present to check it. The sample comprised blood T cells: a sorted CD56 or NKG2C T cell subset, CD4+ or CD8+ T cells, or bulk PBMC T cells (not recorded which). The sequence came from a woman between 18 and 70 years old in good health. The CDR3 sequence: CASSGRGNTGELFF.